The present T cell receptor (beta chain) was sequenced within a study of human T cells and chemical hapten exposure. Across the whole study: Patients got weekly scalp diphenylcyclopropenone doses over the approximately 23-week study.

Findings and caveats of the study: No change in TCRs above 1 in 1000 frequency was produced by DPC sensitization. Alopecia affected the donors, so their immune response may differ from healthy people's.

Individual cDNA molecules in this library carried unique molecular identifiers. Using its own MiXCR run on the RACE reads, TCRdb lists one record per CDR3 protein. The sample carries 350,000 to 400,000 distinct CDR3 sequences, roughly 6% recorded once. Concerning this clonotype itself: What it binds is not known.

CDR3 length: 14 amino acids. CDR1 is MNHEY and CDR2 is SVGEGT in the germline V gene. V lost 4 bases to trimming and J lost 10 bases, with 17 bases between them. Time point specified: patch test 2, 6 weeks after DPC sensitization. Treatment noted: therapeutic diphenylcyclopropenone sensitization with weekly scalp DPC. The clonotype originates from a woman between 18 and 30 years old with alopecia areata. Some clones in this sample may be carry-over from other donors' samples. This chain uses TRBV6-2 or TRBV6-3 with TRBJ2-1; the D is unclear. This specimen was whole blood, taken in connection with sensitization to the hapten diphenylcyclopropenone (DPC). The CDR3 is CASSSFALGMEQFF. The CDR3 DNA sequence: TGTGCCAGCAGTTCCTTCGCACTGGGGATGGAGCAGTTCTTC.